Shown below are 18 T cell receptor beta chains from a single sample sequenced in a study of T cell clones after liver transplantation. Assay: immunoSEQ multiplex PCR; the TCRdb copy retains only in-frame clones and omits some. In the table there are roughly 15,000 clones, over 90% of which are singletons. The specimen was CD8+ T cells from blood, collected before liver transplant. The receptors stem from a human donor who received a liver transplant.

The V gene is TRBV28, the J gene TRBJ2-5, with unresolved D. This CDR3 region has 12 residues. Germline CDR1 reads MDHEN; CDR2 reads SYDVKM. V lost 2 bases, J lost 2 bases, and 3 bases lay in between. CDR3 in amino acids: CASSLQQETQYF. The CDR3, as DNA: TGTGCCAGCAGTTTACAACAAGAGACCCAGTACTTC.

The chain combines TRBV27 with TRBJ2-7; 10 bases line up with TRBD1. J lost 2 bases, V lost 2 bases, and 9 bases had no gene match. This CDR3 is built from 17 residues. Germline V gene sequence: CDR1 MNHEY, CDR2 SMNVEV (reference sequence). The chain's CDR3 is CASSLGSGTGVAYEQYF. DNA for the CDR3: TGTGCCAGCAGTTTAGGGTCTGGGACAGGGGTAGCCTACGAGCAGTACTTC.

The chain links TRBV29-1 to TRBJ2-7; a weak D match, TRBD1 (6 bases). CDR3 length: 12 amino acids. With 6 bases removed from V and 0 bases from J, the gap between germline ends came to 9 bases. Germline V gene data show CDR1 as SQVTM and CDR2 as ANQGSEA. CDR3 nucleotide sequence: TGCAGCGTGAGGGGGAGCTCCTACGAGCAGTACTTC. Encoded protein: CSVRGSSYEQYF.

The chain recombines TRBV9 with TRBJ2-1; D is possibly TRBD2 (5 bases). Germline loops: CDR1 SGDLS, CDR2 YYNGEE. The CDR3 loop spans 16 amino acids. Trimming cost V 1 base and J 2 bases, with 13 bases left between them. The CDR3 loop reads CASSVKEGTTYNEQFF. CDR3 coding DNA: TGTGCCAGCAGCGTAAAAGAGGGAACGACCTACAATGAGCAGTTCTTC.

The chain links TRBV19 to TRBJ2-2, with unresolved D. From germline, CDR1 is LNHDA and CDR2 SQIVND (reference sequence). The CDR3 length is 17 residues. Trimming removed 0 bases from V and 5 bases from J, with 16 bases in between. This chain's CDR3 is CASSIDLELMLTGELFF. The CDR3 DNA is TGTGCCAGTAGTATAGATCTGGAACTAATGCTGACCGGGGAGCTGTTTTTT.

The chain uses TRBV11-2 and TRBJ1-2; D perhaps matches TRBD1 (5 bases). V dropped 1 base and J dropped 6 bases, with 12 bases sitting between them. This CDR3 is built from 14 residues. Germline V gene lookup returns CDR1 SGHAT and CDR2 FQNNGV. CDR3 region: CASSLVGGVDGYTF. In nucleotides, the CDR3 is TGTGCCAGCAGCTTAGTGGGGGGAGTTGATGGCTACACCTTC.

V gene TRBV5-8 combines with J gene TRBJ2-2; unclear D gene. Deletions cut 4 bases from V and 3 bases from J, with 13 bases between. The CDR3 covers 15 residues. Germline loops: CDR1 SGHTS, CDR2 YDEGEE. The CDR3, as DNA: TGTGCCAGCAGCCTCCCCAGTGGGCACACCGGGGAGCTGTTTTTT. Its protein is CASSLPSGHTGELFF.

V and J are TRBV7-3 and TRBJ2-7; D is possibly TRBD1 (6 bases). The CDR3 consists of 13 residues. With 8 bases removed from V and 2 bases from J, the gap between germline ends came to 13 bases. In germline, CDR1 is SGHTA, CDR2 FQGTGA. The CDR3 spells CASHRQDPYEQYF. The CDR3 DNA sequence: TGTGCCAGCCACAGACAGGATCCCTACGAGCAGTACTTC. Drawing the rest from reference TRBV7-3 and TRBJ2-7, the complete variable domain is GAGVSQTPSNKVTEKGKYVELRCDPISGHTALYWYRQSLGQGPEFLIYFQGTGAADDSGLPNDRFFAVRPEGSVSTLKIQRTERGDSAVYLCASHRQDPYEQYFGPGTRLTVT.

The chain employs TRBV19 and TRBJ1-5; D is possibly TRBD1 (5 bases). The CDR3 has 15 amino acids. Germline V gives CDR1 LNHDA, CDR2 SQIVND (reference sequence). Trimming removed 7 bases from V and 1 base from J, with 14 bases in between. The CDR3 nucleotides are TGTGCCAGTAATTGGGGCACTCTCAGCAATCAGCCCCAGCATTTT. As protein: CASNWGTLSNQPQHF.

The rearrangement links TRBV10-3 to TRBJ2-1; a weak D match, TRBD1 (6 bases). CDR1 ENHRY and CDR2 SYGVKD come from the germline V gene. V lost 4 bases and J 13 bases, leaving 11 bases between the germline ends. CDR3 length equals 11 residues. The CDR3 DNA follows: TGTGCCATCAGTGTCGGGGACAACCAGTTCTTC. This sequence encodes CAISVGDNQFF.

The chain recombines TRBV6-5 with TRBJ2-7; D gene ambiguous. The length of the CDR3 is 11 residues. The ends were cut back, 2 bases at V and 6 bases at J, with 5 bases in the middle. Per germline, CDR1 MNHEY and CDR2 SVGAGI. The CDR3 DNA is TGTGCCAGCAGTTACGGTGTCGAGCAGTACTTC. Its protein product is CASSYGVEQYF.

The chain is built from TRBV29-1 and TRBJ1-2; 8 positions agree with TRBD1. CDR1 SQVTM and CDR2 ANQGSEA come from the germline V gene. The junction had 5 bases not matched to a gene; V was cut back by 0 bases and J by 2 bases. The CDR3 has 15 amino acids. In DNA form, the CDR3 reads TGCAGCGTTGAAGATTCGACAGGGGTAAACTATGGCTACACCTTC. It specifies CSVEDSTGVNYGYTF.

The rearrangement links TRBV29-1 to TRBJ2-1; no reliable D call. Trimming removed 2 bases at V and 6 bases at J, with 5 bases between. The germline V gene encodes CDR1 SQVTM and CDR2 ANQGSEA. The CDR3 sequence is 11 residues long. CDR3 sequence (DNA): TGCAGCGTTGAACCCGCCAATGAGCAGTTCTTC. As protein: CSVEPANEQFF.

The chain uses TRBV7-8 and TRBJ2-1; TRBD2 agrees at 15 bases. The V and J ends lost 4 bases and 9 bases, in that order; junction bases with no gene match: 13. CDR1 SGHVS and CDR2 FQNEAQ come from the germline V gene. This CDR3 spans 18 amino acids. This chain's CDR3 is CASSWGLAGGSNVGEQFF. CDR3 DNA sequence: TGTGCCAGCAGCTGGGGACTAGCGGGAGGTTCGAACGTCGGTGAGCAGTTCTTC.

The chain has TRBV19 and TRBJ2-3; 7 positions agree with TRBD2. The CDR3 sequence is 16 residues long. CDR1 is LNHDA and CDR2 is SQIVND in the germline V gene (reference sequence). V lost 5 bases to trimming and J lost 0 bases; unmatched junction nucleotides: 8. The CDR3 region is CASSVSSGASTDTQYF. CDR3 coding DNA: TGTGCCAGTAGTGTATCTAGCGGAGCTAGCACAGATACGCAGTATTTT.

The chain links TRBV6-5 to TRBJ2-5; unclear D gene. V lost 0 bases, J lost 5 bases, and 10 bases lay in between. This CDR3 contains 14 residues. Germline V gives CDR1 MNHEY, CDR2 SVGAGI. The CDR3 region is CASSYSAGKETQYF. As DNA, the CDR3 is TGTGCCAGCAGTTACTCGGCTGGGAAGGAGACCCAGTACTTC.

The genes are TRBV7-9 and TRBJ2-7, with D possibly being TRBD1 (5 bases). Germline CDR1 SEHNR, CDR2 FQNEAQ (reference sequence). The germline V and J ends were trimmed by 0 bases and 2 bases, with 11 bases remaining between them. CDR3 size: 15 residues. CDR3 sequence: CASSLAQGTAYEQYF. DNA of the CDR3: TGTGCCAGCAGCTTAGCGCAGGGAACGGCCTACGAGCAGTACTTC.

This chain joins TRBV7-2 and TRBJ2-7; 11 bases fit TRBD2. V was clipped by 3 bases and J by 2 bases; unmatched bases: 9. Germline values: CDR1 SGHTA, CDR2 FQGNSA. The CDR3 has 17 residues. CDR3 in DNA: TGTGCCAGCAGCTTCCACGGGAGACTAGCGGGAACCTACGAGCAGTACTTC. Protein product: CASSFHGRLAGTYEQYF.